The rows below give T cell receptor beta chains drawn from one sample of a study of regulatory T cells in long-lasting Graves disease. TCRdb analysed the multiplex PCR reads with MiXCR anew, one entry per CDR3 protein. The sample carries approximately 470,000 distinct CDR3 sequences, around 16% recorded once. The data were also submitted as part of a second study, on T cells in Graves' hyperthyroidism and ophthalmopathy.

The input for sequencing was peripheral blood mononuclear cells (PBMCs), taken at new diagnosis, from a patient treated with antithyroid drugs. All receptors derive from a middle-aged man with Graves disease. Both conserved end residues are part of each CDR3.

J: TRBJ2-1
V: TRBV5-6
CDR3: CASSLTRKSSYNEQFF

J: TRBJ1-1
V: TRBV6-1
CDR3: CASSPLPMNTEAFF

J: TRBJ2-7
V: TRBV3-1
CDR3: CASSQEGQREQYF

J: TRBJ2-5
V: TRBV27
CDR3: CASSRGTVGVQYF

J: TRBJ2-3
V: TRBV7-7
CDR3: CASSLRPRGTSFTTDTQYF

J: TRBJ2-1
V: TRBV6-1
CDR3: CAIERDSYNEQFF

J: TRBJ1-1
V: TRBV29-1
CDR3: CSVVGGGNTEAFF

J: TRBJ2-3
V: TRBV2
CDR3: CASSEWTSGSSGTDTQYF

J: TRBJ2-1
V: TRBV2
CDR3: CASTGTKKFF

J: TRBJ2-7
V: TRBV5-1
CDR3: CASSRRTGPSEQYF

J: TRBJ2-7
V: TRBV5-1
CDR3: CASSLRSGPQYEQYF

J: TRBJ2-3
V: TRBV20-1
CDR3: CSASKPSGNTDTQYF

J: TRBJ1-1
V: TRBV19
CDR3: CASRGTAEAFF

J: TRBJ2-1
V: TRBV5-1
CDR3: CASSLTGRGADEQFF

J: TRBJ2-1
V: TRBV29-1
CDR3: CSTLAGTYSEQFF

J: TRBJ2-1
V: TRBV11-2
CDR3: CASSPGTYGNNEQFF

J: TRBJ2-7
V: TRBV6-2/TRBV6-3
CDR3: CASTRDSTYEQYF

J: TRBJ2-7
V: TRBV24-1
CDR3: CATSEGGLAEYEQYF

J: TRBJ2-3
V: TRBV5-1
CDR3: CASSLEDSTDTQYF

J: TRBJ1-1
V: TRBV24-1
CDR3: CATSDFRGNAFF

J: TRBJ1-2
V: TRBV18
CDR3: CASSQDPGYGYTF

J: TRBJ2-1
V: TRBV7-8
CDR3: CASSSRLGSSYNEQFF

J: TRBJ2-3
V: TRBV20-1
CDR3: CSARIMGDTQYF

J: TRBJ1-6
V: TRBV18
CDR3: CASSPQPLYNSPLHF

J: TRBJ2-1
V: TRBV29-1
CDR3: CSVDPSGSGYEQFF

J: TRBJ2-3
V: TRBV6-5
CDR3: CASSYLTGSTDTQYF

J: TRBJ1-2
V: TRBV6-9
CDR3: CASSYTADYGYTF

J: TRBJ2-1
V: TRBV6-5
CDR3: CASSYSKREGVEQFF

J: TRBJ1-2
V: TRBV30
CDR3: CAWSPLPTRGYTF

J: TRBJ2-2
V: TRBV19
CDR3: CASSPPAGESTGELFF

J: TRBJ2-7
V: TRBV5-1
CDR3: CASRPDSPMGEQYF

J: TRBJ2-3
V: TRBV28
CDR3: CASSLLGGKTDTQYF

J: TRBJ1-2
V: TRBV30
CDR3: CAWSHTGQGDYGYTF

J: TRBJ2-2
V: TRBV24-1
CDR3: CATNTGGGELFF

J: TRBJ2-1
V: TRBV6-2/TRBV6-3
CDR3: CASSGEVVSNEQFF

J: TRBJ2-1
V: TRBV18
CDR3: CASSPQRTVAYNEQFF

J: TRBJ2-6
V: TRBV6-2/TRBV6-3
CDR3: CASSYSSFGANVLTF

J: TRBJ2-4
V: TRBV20-1
CDR3: CSARWQGKNIQYF

J: TRBJ2-7
V: TRBV11-1
CDR3: CASSPLTSSYEQYF

J: TRBJ2-7
V: TRBV6-2/TRBV6-3
CDR3: CASSYPTDRGRIEQYF